The 10 T cell receptor beta chains given below trace back to one sample, sequenced in a study of technical replicates of blood from several donors. Produced via immunoSEQ multiplex PCR; TCRdb's table is partial and in-frame only. The sample holds approximately 92,000 clones, around 95% seen once. Sample: T cells isolated from PBMCs. The origin of the receptors is a human donor in good health.

CDR3 bases: TGTGCCAGCTCACCACTAACAGGGGATGGCTACACCTTC. This codes for CASSPLTGDGYTF. The chain carries TRBV18 and TRBJ1-2; 7 nucleotides line up with TRBD1. Germline V gene data show CDR1 as KGHSH and CDR2 as LQKENI. The CDR3 totals 13 residues. Trimming at V came to 1 base and at J to 6 bases, leaving 2 bases not matched to a gene.

The chain joins TRBV6-5 to TRBJ2-3; D possibly corresponds to TRBD2 (6 bases). Germline CDR1 MNHEY, CDR2 SVGAGI. The CDR3 is 16 amino acids. V was clipped by 0 bases and J by 1 base, with 11 bases between them. As DNA, the CDR3 is TGTGCCAGCAGTTACTCGGTGTTAGCGGGCACAGATACGCAGTATTTT. It yields the protein CASSYSVLAGTDTQYF.

The rearrangement uses TRBV14 and TRBJ2-7, with D maybe TRBD1 (5 bases). Per germline, CDR1 SGHDN and CDR2 FVKESK. V lost 0 bases to trimming and J lost 2 bases, with 8 bases between them. This CDR3 is built from 14 residues. CDR3 region: CASSQEGVPYEQYF. The CDR3 region has the DNA TGTGCCAGCAGCCAAGAAGGGGTACCCTACGAGCAGTACTTC.

The V and J genes are TRBV9 and TRBJ2-6; perhaps TRBD2 as D (6 bases). Between the trimmed V and J ends, which lost 3 bases and 0 bases, there was a span of 22 bases. From germline, CDR1 is SGDLS and CDR2 YYNGEE. The CDR3 runs 20 residues. The CDR3 DNA sequence: TGTGCCAGCAGCGGGCGGGGCAGAATAGGGGAGTTCTCTGGGGCCAACGTCCTGACTTTC. Residues: CASSGRGRIGEFSGANVLTF. Combining the CDR3 with reference TRBV9 and TRBJ2-6 gives the whole variable domain DSGVTQTPKHLITATGQRVTLRCSPRSGDLSVYWYQQSLDQGLQFLIQYYNGEERAKGNILERFSAQQFPDLHSELNLSSLELGDSALYFCASSGRGRIGEFSGANVLTFGAGSRLTVL.

The V gene is TRBV12-5, the J gene TRBJ2-7; maybe TRBD2 (6 bases). Germline V gives CDR1 LGHNT, CDR2 FRNRAP. V dropped 0 bases and J dropped 2 bases, with 20 bases sitting between them. This CDR3 is built from 18 residues. The CDR3 reads CASGLVQIIALAAYEQYF. CDR3 nucleotide sequence: TGTGCTAGTGGTTTGGTACAGATCATCGCACTAGCCGCCTACGAGCAGTACTTC.

This sequence joins TRBV10-3 and TRBJ1-4; 7 bases fit TRBD1. The CDR3 totals 13 residues. The germline CDR1 and CDR2 sequences are ENHRY and SYGVKD. Trimming removed 11 bases from V and 7 bases from J; junction bases left unmatched: 10. The DNA of the CDR3 is TGTGCCGCTCAGGACAGGTTTAGTGAAAAACTGTTTTTT. It translates to CAAQDRFSEKLFF.

The rearrangement uses TRBV6-1 and TRBJ2-2, with D hard to call. Trimming stripped 9 bases from V and 1 base from J, with 9 bases between. The CDR3 runs 13 residues. The germline CDR1 and CDR2 sequences are MNHNS and SASEGT. CDR3 in DNA: TGTGCCAGTCCGGAGCTGAACACCGGGGAGCTGTTTTTT. Translated, it gives CASPELNTGELFF.

The CDR3 DNA reads TGTGCCAGCAGCTACGGACAGGGGAGCACTGAAGCTTTCTTT. Translation: CASSYGQGSTEAFF. The chain has TRBV6-5 and TRBJ1-1; 9 bases are shared with TRBD1. Trimming took 6 bases from V and 4 from J; bases not matched to a gene: 6. Germline V gives CDR1 MNHEY, CDR2 SVGAGI. This CDR3 region has 14 residues.

The chain is built from TRBV1 and TRBJ2-7; the listed D gene, TRBD1, was not tested against the DNA. TRBV1 is termed a pseudogene. The CDR3 length is 17 residues. As DNA, the CDR3 is TGCACCAGCAGCCAAGATAAACACCCCCGACAGGACCACGAGCAGTACTTC. Translated, it gives CTSSQDKHPRQDHEQYF.

J is TRBJ2-1 and V is TRBV30; no firm D call. The V gene lost 1 base and the J gene lost 7 bases, with 2 bases spanning the gap. The CDR3 totals 10 residues. Germline V gene data show CDR1 as GTSNPN and CDR2 as SVGIG (reference sequence). The CDR3 loop reads CAWSANEQFF. As DNA, the CDR3 is TGTGCCTGGAGTGCAAATGAGCAGTTCTTC. Full variable domain (missing parts from reference TRBV30 and TRBJ2-1): SQTIHQWPATLVQPVGSPLSLECTVEGTSNPNLYWYRQAAGRGLQLLFYSVGIGQISSEVPQNLSASRPQDRQFILSSKKLLLSDSGFYLCAWSANEQFFGPGTRLTVL.